Presented here are 10 T cell receptor beta chains from one specimen sequenced in a study of CD8+CD57+ T cells in acquired aplastic anemia. Using genomic DNA as the template, TCR beta VDJ and CDR3 profiling was carried out. A single record per CDR3 protein comes from TCRdb applying MiXCR to the reads. The sample has hundreds of thousands of distinct CDR3 sequences, 65% to 75% seen once. Sequenced: sorted CD4+, CD8+, or CD8+CD57+ T cells (not recorded which) from PBMCs. The receptor source for this set is a human donor in good health, serving as a control.

This clonotype was detected only once. The chain links TRBV2 to TRBJ2-5; 10 bases align to TRBD2. This CDR3 region has 15 residues. With V trimmed by 6 bases and J by 3 bases, 7 bases remained unmatched. CDR1 and CDR2 from the germline V gene are SNHLY and FYNNEI. The DNA of the CDR3 is TGTGCCAGCAGCCCCACTAGCGGGGCCGAAGAGACCCAGTACTTC. Translating it yields CASSPTSGAEETQYF.

For this clonotype: At one end the junction does not follow the germline gene, possibly because of a read error. The chain combines TRBV19 with TRBJ2-6; no firm D call. This CDR3 is 14 amino acids long. Looked up from germline, CDR1 is LNHDA and CDR2 is SQIVND (reference sequence). The chain's CDR3 is CASSIDPRVNVLTF. The DNA of the CDR3 is TGTGCCAGTAGTATAGATCCTCGGGTGAATGTCTTGACCTTC.

CDR3 coding DNA: TGTGCCAGCAGCTTGACAAGCTATGGCTACACCTTC. This translates into CASSLTSYGYTF. This chain uses TRBV5-6 with TRBJ1-2; unclear D gene. The CDR3 has 12 amino acids. Trimming removed 1 base from V and 4 bases from J, with 5 bases in between. Germline CDR1 is SGHDT and CDR2 is YYEEEE.

At least ten counts were recorded for this clonotype. This chain uses TRBV27 with TRBJ2-1; 14 nucleotides align to TRBD2. CDR3 size: 14 residues. Germline assignment: CDR1 MNHEY and CDR2 SMNVEV (reference sequence). This chain's CDR3 is CAPGLAGEYNEQFF. The CDR3 bases are TGTGCACCGGGACTAGCGGGAGAGTACAATGAGCAGTTCTTC.

V gene TRBV2 combines with J gene TRBJ1-1, with TRBD1 as a possible D gene (6 bases). The V gene lost 5 bases and the J gene lost 1 base, with 11 bases spanning the gap. Germline V gene sequence: CDR1 SNHLY, CDR2 FYNNEI. The length of the CDR3 is 14 residues. CDR3 loop: CASSSQGKNTEAFF. The CDR3 DNA is TGTGCCAGCAGTTCACAGGGTAAGAACACTGAAGCTTTCTTT.

The chain has TRBV10-3 and TRBJ1-5; TRBD1 might be the D (5 bases). Germline V gene sequence: CDR1 ENHRY, CDR2 SYGVKD. Trimming stripped 5 bases from V and 2 bases from J, with 16 bases between. The CDR3 runs to 16 residues. CDR3: CAISKGDSTGNQPQHF. For the CDR3, the DNA is TGTGCCATCAGTAAAGGGGACTCTACTGGCAATCAGCCCCAGCATTTT.

Of note for this clonotype: Because the CDR3 is missing its conserved closing phenylalanine or tryptophan, this is likely a read error. No DNA is shown, since the ends of the CDR3 on it are uncertain; the CDR3 is the one TCRdb lists. The chain joins TRBV7-2 to TRBJ1-1; TRBD1 is the table's D call, not checked against the DNA. Germline lookup yields CDR1 SGHTA and CDR2 FQGNSA. The CDR3 has 13 amino acids, counting both end residues. The CDR3 loop is CASSLDTDTQAFV.

On this clonotype: The conserved phenylalanine or tryptophan is not found at the CDR3 terminus, so this likely reflects a read error. No DNA is shown, since the ends of the CDR3 on it are uncertain; the CDR3 is the one TCRdb lists. J is TRBJ2-3 and V is TRBV24-1. The CDR3 sequence runs 11 residues, both termini included. Germline values: CDR1 KGHDR, CDR2 SFDVKD. The chain's CDR3 is CATASSDTRNS.

The J gene is TRBJ2-5, the V gene TRBV7-9, with a tentative D call TRBD2 (5 bases). The CDR3 contains 16 residues. Germline loops: CDR1 SEHNR, CDR2 FQNEAQ (reference sequence). V was pared by 5 bases and J by 10 bases, with 26 bases between. The CDR3 DNA follows: TGTGCCAGCAGCATCCGGGCGAGCGGAGGACCGCAGAACCAGTACTTC. This encodes CASSIRASGGPQNQYF.

The V gene is TRBV20-1, the J gene TRBJ2-5, with D maybe TRBD2 (5 bases). This CDR3 contains 12 residues. V shed 3 bases and J shed 4 bases, with 9 bases lying between them. Germline-derived CDR1 and CDR2 are DFQATT and SNEGSKA (reference sequence). CDR3: CSASIGGETQYF. As DNA, the CDR3 is TGCAGTGCTAGTATTGGAGGAGAGACCCAGTACTTC.